This TCR beta chain is from a study of tumor-infiltrating lymphocytes in oesophageal squamous cell carcinoma. This clonotype was detected ten times or more. TCRdb redid the calling of the PCR reads with MiXCR, one entry per CDR3 protein. There are 10,000 to 15,000 distinct CDR3 sequences in the sample; under 55% occur only once, and approximately 15% lies in the top ten. CDR1 MGHRA and CDR2 YSYEKL come from the germline V gene. CDR3 size: 17 residues. With 2 bases clipped from V and 4 bases from J, the junction kept 9 bases outside the gene matches. This clonotype originated in a male donor with esophageal squamous cell carcinoma. The source material was normal esophageal tissue next to the tumor. The V call is TRBV4-1, the J call TRBJ2-3, with 10 bases aligning to TRBD2. The CDR3 DNA reads TGCGCCAGCAGCCAACCCAGCGGGAGGGCAGTCGCAGATACGCAGTATTTT. It specifies CASSQPSGRAVADTQYF.